One sample yielded the 5 T cell receptor beta chains listed below, sequenced in a study of blood T cell repertoires in COVID-19. Only in-frame clones appear in the TCRdb table, and some are missing; sequencing was by immunoSEQ multiplex PCR. This table has approximately 150,000 clones, 65% to 90% appearing once. The sequenced sample was peripheral blood. The receptors stem from a man between 60 and 75 years old with active or convalescent COVID-19.

This clone appeared once. V gene TRBV6-5 combines with J gene TRBJ1-5, with TRBD1 matching 8 bases. J was trimmed by 2 bases and V by 2 bases; bases with no gene match: 2. This CDR3 comprises 15 residues. Germline-derived CDR1 and CDR2 are MNHEY and SVGAGI. The DNA of the CDR3 is TGTGCCAGCAGTTACGGACAGGGACGCAATCAGCCCCAGCATTTT. Its translation is CASSYGQGRNQPQHF.

The V call is TRBV7-2, the J call TRBJ2-5; possible D gene TRBD1, 6 bases. Per the germline V gene, CDR1 is SGHTA and CDR2 is FQGNSA. V lost 0 bases and J 5 bases, leaving 16 bases between the germline ends. The CDR3 length is 16 residues. This chain's CDR3 is CASSLAIGAGVETQYF. CDR3 DNA sequence: TGTGCCAGCAGCTTAGCGATCGGGGCAGGGGTCGAGACCCAGTACTTC.

The CDR3 DNA reads TGTGCCAGCAGCGCGGGACAGGGTCTTTTGATGCCCCAGCATTTT. This encodes CASSAGQGLLMPQHF. The chain combines TRBV9 with TRBJ1-5, with 9 nucleotides matching TRBD1. The germline gives CDR1 SGDLS, CDR2 YYNGEE. The V segment lost 3 bases and the J segment 9 bases; nucleotides outside the gene matches: 10. The CDR3 extends over 15 amino acids.

V and J are TRBV11-2 and TRBJ2-1, with TRBD2 matching over 11 bases. The V and J ends lost 1 base and 4 bases, in that order; junction bases with no gene match: 9. The germline V gene encodes CDR1 SGHAT and CDR2 FQNNGV. This CDR3 region has 18 residues. CDR3 sequence: CASSLVFRTSGPYNEQFF. As DNA, the CDR3 is TGTGCCAGCAGCTTAGTATTTCGGACTAGCGGGCCGTACAATGAGCAGTTCTTC.

J is TRBJ2-5 and V is TRBV5-4; 7 nucleotides agree with TRBD2. Germline values: CDR1 SGHNT, CDR2 YYREEE (reference sequence). The CDR3 totals 15 residues. With V trimmed by 0 bases and J by 4 bases, 6 bases remained unmatched. CDR3 sequence: CASSLVPGGGETQYF. The CDR3 DNA is TGTGCCAGCAGCTTGGTCCCGGGGGGTGGAGAGACCCAGTACTTC.